A single sample is the source of the 13 T cell receptor beta chains below, sequenced in a study of T-cell memory formation after mild COVID-19 (dated by TCRdb to 2020 to 2023). Library creation used 5' RACE. The instrument was an Illumina NovaSeq 6000. Clones were called with MiXCR by TCRdb after fastp trimmed the public reads at Q25, and only in-frame beta chains were retained. Rows are combined by CDR3 protein, so each entry shows the most common genes and DNA. This sample has some 600,000 distinct CDR3 sequences in its table, and 15% to 20% of those were observed once. Approximately 8.1% of the sample comes from the top ten. The sequencing input was PBMCs or a T cell subset sorted from them (not recorded which). These receptors originate from an adult woman who had mild COVID-19 (a few samples of this study predate the infection). The sample titles of this study are shuffled in the database, so cell type and time point are left out; the donor was told from shared clones.

The chain combines TRBV18 with TRBJ2-1; D gene unclear. CDR3 length equals 14 residues. Germline CDR1 is KGHSH and CDR2 is LQKENI. V was trimmed by 2 bases and J by 3 bases, leaving 8 bases between them. CDR3: CASSPTTGYNEQFF. CDR3 bases: TGTGCCAGCTCACCAACTACGGGCTACAATGAGCAGTTCTTC.

The V gene is TRBV6-5, the J gene TRBJ1-2; 10 bases map to TRBD1. The CDR3 has 15 amino acids. Germline values: CDR1 MNHEY, CDR2 SVGAGI. V dropped 9 bases and J dropped 0; count of bases not matched to a gene: 7. CDR3 DNA: TGTGCCAGTACCGGGACAGGGGTCTCTAACTATGGCTACACCTTC. As protein: CASTGTGVSNYGYTF.

The table lists this clonotype with a few counts. The V call is TRBV7-9, the J call TRBJ1-2, with D possibly TRBD1 on 6 matching bases. Germline V gene lookup returns CDR1 SEHNR and CDR2 FQNEAQ (reference sequence). The V and J ends lost 1 base and 2 bases respectively, with 14 bases between them. The CDR3 consists of 16 residues. The CDR3 region is CASSLVTGRINYGYTF. The CDR3 nucleotides are TGTGCCAGCAGCTTAGTGACAGGAAGGATCAACTATGGCTACACCTTC.

This clonotype was observed a handful of times. The gene calls are TRBV12-3 or TRBV12-4 and TRBJ1-2; 10 nucleotides align to TRBD1. This CDR3 contains 12 residues. V was pared by 2 bases and J by 13 bases, with 4 bases of the junction left unmatched. The CDR3 nucleotides are TGTGCCAGCAGTTTATGGGGGACAGGGGTCACCTTC. This codes for CASSLWGTGVTF.

The chain has TRBV10-3 and TRBJ2-3; TRBD2 aligns across 11 bases. Losses at the gene ends were 4 bases for V and 2 bases for J; bases not matched to a gene: 14. There are 19 residues in the CDR3. CDR1 and CDR2 (germline): ENHRY, SYGVKD. DNA of the CDR3: TGTGCCATCAGTGGTCGCGGGACTAGCGGTGGGGGGCCCACAGATACGCAGTATTTT. This translates into CAISGRGTSGGGPTDTQYF.

This rearrangement joins TRBV6-2 or TRBV6-3 to TRBJ2-7; 9 bases match TRBD2. Germline V gene data show CDR1 as MNHEY and CDR2 as SVGEGT. CDR3 length: 14 residues. Trimming at V came to 7 bases and at J to 3 bases, leaving 7 bases not matched to a gene. The CDR3 nucleotides read TGTGCCAGCAATTTAGCGGGGGAAAACTACGAGCAGTACTTC. Encoded protein: CASNLAGENYEQYF.

The genes are TRBV24-1 and TRBJ1-1; tentative D call: TRBD1 (5 bases). The CDR3 is made up of 13 amino acids. Trimming stripped 3 bases from V and 13 bases from J, with 17 bases between. Looked up from germline, CDR1 is KGHDR and CDR2 is SFDVKD. The CDR3 nucleotides read TGTGCCACCAGTGATGTCGGGACCGACGAACTTTTCTTT. Translated: CATSDVGTDELFF.

The chain uses TRBV20-1 and TRBJ2-3; D not certain. The CDR3 is 16 residues long. V lost 4 bases to trimming and J lost 2 bases, with 19 bases between them. In germline, CDR1 is DFQATT, CDR2 SNEGSKA (reference sequence). The DNA of the CDR3 is TGCAGTGCTACGGCGGACGGCTCAGTCATCACAGATACGCAGTATTTT. Protein: CSATADGSVITDTQYF.

In DNA form, the CDR3 reads TGTGCCAGTCATTCGGGACACGAGAACACTGAAGCTTTCTTT. Protein sequence: CASHSGHENTEAFF. The rearrangement links TRBV19 to TRBJ1-1; TRBD1 might be the D (6 bases). Germline loops: CDR1 LNHDA, CDR2 SQIVND (reference sequence). With 8 bases removed from V and 1 base from J, the gap between germline ends came to 14 bases. This CDR3 contains 14 residues.

This rearrangement joins TRBV4-1 to TRBJ2-3, with a tentative D call TRBD1 (6 bases). Germline lookup yields CDR1 MGHRA and CDR2 YSYEKL. Trimming shortened V by 8 bases and J by 5 bases, and 20 bases separated the two germline ends. This CDR3 contains 15 residues. The CDR3 sequence is CASQIKGVSGDTQYF. For the CDR3, the DNA is TGCGCCAGCCAGATTAAGGGGGTTTCTGGAGATACGCAGTATTTT.

For the CDR3, the DNA is TGTGCCAGCAGGATCCGCAGGGTTGCTCCCCACGAGCAGTACTTC. It translates to CASRIRRVAPHEQYF. The chain couples TRBV27 to TRBJ2-7; tentative D call: TRBD1 (5 bases). V lost 6 bases and J lost 5, with 20 bases in between. The CDR3 length is 15 residues. Germline CDR1 MNHEY, CDR2 SMNVEV (reference sequence).

A single count supports this clonotype. The chain is built from TRBV7-9 and TRBJ2-3; 7 nucleotides agree with TRBD1. The CDR3 sequence is 16 residues long. V lost 1 base, J lost 4 bases, and 8 bases stayed unmatched. CDR1 is SEHNR and CDR2 is FQNEAQ in the germline V gene (reference sequence). CDR3: CASSLVTGAPSDTQYF. CDR3 in DNA: TGTGCCAGCAGCTTAGTAACAGGGGCCCCGTCAGATACGCAGTATTTT.

V usage is TRBV19 and J usage is TRBJ2-7; possibly TRBD1 for D (6 bases). V was pared by 5 bases and J by 6 bases, with 14 bases between. The V gene's germline CDR1 is LNHDA and CDR2 SQIVND (reference sequence). This CDR3 spans 13 amino acids. CDR3 nucleotides: TGTGCCAGTAGTTCAGGGGTGATCAGCGAGCAGTACTTC. Protein sequence: CASSSGVISEQYF.